The present T cell receptor (beta chain) was sequenced within a study of cytomegalovirus exposure and HLA in healthy donors. Study observations and caveats: Many donors carried some public TCRs, although rarity characterized most TCR sequences. Through in vitro validation, three CMV-associated chains were shown to be specific for CMV antigens. A classifier reportedly called cytomegalovirus status with high sensitivity and specificity. The tendency of first-cohort TCR clusters to co-occur in the 120 validation repertoires was identified by a subsequent analysis.

Some clones are missing from TCRdb's copy, which holds only in-frame ones; the method was immunoSEQ multiplex PCR. Here the sample spans some 110,000 clones, approximately 90% being singletons. The CDR3 spans 14 residues. Germline V lookup: CDR1 SGHTA, CDR2 FQGNSA. V was pared by 2 bases and J by 5 bases, with 13 bases between. This clone was recorded a few times. Its specificity is not known. V and J are TRBV7-2 and TRBJ2-7, with D possibly matching TRBD2 (5 bases). The receptor comes from a man in his late teens or twenties in good health and CMV-seropositive. Sequenced material: PBMCs. The CDR3 protein is CASSLRGQSDEQYF. In DNA form, the CDR3 reads TGTGCCAGCAGCTTAAGAGGGCAGAGCGACGAGCAGTACTTC.